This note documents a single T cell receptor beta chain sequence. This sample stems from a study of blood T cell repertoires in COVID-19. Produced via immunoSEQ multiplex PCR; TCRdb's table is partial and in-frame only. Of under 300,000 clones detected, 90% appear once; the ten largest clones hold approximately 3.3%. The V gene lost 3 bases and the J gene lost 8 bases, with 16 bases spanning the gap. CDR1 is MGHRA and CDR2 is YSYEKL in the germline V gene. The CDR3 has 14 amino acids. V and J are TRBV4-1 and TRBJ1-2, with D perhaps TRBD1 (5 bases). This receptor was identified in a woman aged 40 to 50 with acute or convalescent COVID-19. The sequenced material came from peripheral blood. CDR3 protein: CASSHRFREQGYTF. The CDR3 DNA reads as TGCGCCAGCAGCCATCGTTTCAGGGAACAAGGCTACACCTTC.